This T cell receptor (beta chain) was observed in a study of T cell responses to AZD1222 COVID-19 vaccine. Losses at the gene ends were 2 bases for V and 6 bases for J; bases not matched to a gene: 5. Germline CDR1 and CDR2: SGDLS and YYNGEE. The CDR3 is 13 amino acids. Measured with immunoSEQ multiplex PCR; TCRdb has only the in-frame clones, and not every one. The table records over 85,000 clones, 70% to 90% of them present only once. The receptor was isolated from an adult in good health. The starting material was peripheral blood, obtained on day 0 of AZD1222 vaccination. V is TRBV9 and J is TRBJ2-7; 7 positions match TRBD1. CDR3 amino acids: CASSVTTGVEQYF. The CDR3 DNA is TGTGCCAGCAGCGTTACCACAGGGGTCGAGCAGTACTTC.